The 4 T cell receptor beta chains below all came from one sample that was sequenced in a study of CD8+CD57+ T cells in acquired aplastic anemia. Patients included in sequencing had previously demonstrated CD8+CD57+ cell expansion by flow cytometry. Using genomic DNA as the template, TCR beta VDJ and CDR3 profiling was carried out. MiXCR, applied by TCRdb to the reads, yields one record per CDR3 protein. The sample has some 170,000 distinct CDR3 sequences, around 63% seen once. Sequencing used sorted CD4+, CD8+, or CD8+CD57+ T cells (not recorded which) from PBMCs. The receptors come from a human donor with aplastic anemia.

This clonotype was seen a handful of times. The V and J genes are TRBV7-2 and TRBJ2-3; unclear D gene. Trimming left V 5 bases short and J 4 bases short, with 10 bases between. The CDR3 has 13 amino acids. CDR1 and CDR2 (germline): SGHTA, FQGNSA. The CDR3 sequence is CASSAVVPDTQYF. CDR3 DNA: TGTGCCAGCAGCGCGGTAGTCCCAGATACGCAGTATTTT.

V usage is TRBV20-1 and J usage is TRBJ2-1, with D unclear. V gave up 0 bases and J gave up 5 bases, with 14 bases separating them. The CDR3 runs to 15 residues. Germline V CDR1 and CDR2: DFQATT, SNEGSKA (reference sequence). The DNA for the CDR3 is TGCAGTGCTAGAGATCCCCTAGACCCAGACAATGAGCAGTTCTTC. It translates to CSARDPLDPDNEQFF.

This clonotype has a single count. The chain carries TRBV7-9 and TRBJ1-2; D unclear. Germline-derived CDR1 and CDR2 are SEHNR and FQNEAQ (reference sequence). The germline V and J ends were trimmed by 2 bases and 8 bases, with 9 bases remaining between them. This CDR3 is 12 amino acids long. CDR3 coding DNA: TGTGCCAGCAGCTTAAGCGAAATAGGCTACACCTTC. This sequence encodes CASSLSEIGYTF. Complete variable domain (other parts from reference TRBV7-9 and TRBJ1-2): DTGVSQNPRHKITKRGQNVTFRCDPISEHNRLYWYRQTLGQGPEFLTYFQNEAQLEKSRLLSDRFSAERPKGSFSTLEIQRTEQGDSAMYLCASSLSEIGYTFGSGTRLTVV.

This clonotype was detected only a few times. V gene TRBV7-9 combines with J gene TRBJ2-1; D gene ambiguous. Germline-derived CDR1 and CDR2 are SEHNR and FQNEAQ (reference sequence). The CDR3 spans 12 residues. Trimming took off 5 bases at V and 7 bases at J, with 9 bases between the two ends. The CDR3, as DNA: TGTGCCAGCAGCACTCACCGAAATGAGCAGTTCTTC. Its protein product is CASSTHRNEQFF. Combining the CDR3 with reference TRBV7-9 and TRBJ2-1 gives the whole variable domain DTGVSQNPRHKITKRGQNVTFRCDPISEHNRLYWYRQTLGQGPEFLTYFQNEAQLEKSRLLSDRFSAERPKGSFSTLEIQRTEQGDSAMYLCASSTHRNEQFFGPGTRLTVL.